A selection of T cell receptor beta chains follows, all from one sample in a study of STAT3 mutations in large granular lymphocyte leukemia. Repertoires were generated with immunoSEQ multiplex PCR, while TCRdb's copy carries only in-frame clones and drops some. This table has roughly 6,500 clones, around 52% appearing once. Sequencing used peripheral blood mononuclear cells. These receptor sequences come from a boy younger than 18 with T-cell large granular lymphocyte leukemia. Some clones in this sample may be carry-over from other donors' samples. Both conserved end residues are part of each CDR3. The order of the fields is J gene, CDR3 length, V gene, clone size, D gene, CDR3 protein, CDR3 DNA. The D gene is left open where the match is weak. The listing skips clone size in some rows; elsewhere it reads once, few, many or a size class.

>TRBJ2-7|17|TRBV4-1|-|-
CASSQDLRRGPSYEQYF
TGCGCCAGCAGCCAAGATTTAAGGCGGGGGCCCTCCTACGAGCAGTACTTC
>TRBJ2-7|13|TRBV18|-|TRBD2
CASSPSSGVEQYF
TGTGCCAGCTCACCTTCTAGCGGGGTCGAGCAGTACTTC
>TRBJ1-5|13|TRBV4-2|-|-
CASSQDSAQPQHF
TGTGCCAGCAGCCAAGATTCGGCCCAGCCCCAGCATTTT
>TRBJ2-7|14|TRBV18|-|-
CASSPQVVGYEQYF
TGTGCCAGCTCACCACAGGTCGTGGGATACGAGCAGTACTTC
>TRBJ1-4|12|TRBV29-1|-|-
CSVEASPRKLFF
TGCAGCGTTGAAGCGTCTCCGAGGAAACTGTTTTTT
>TRBJ2-3|15|TRBV5-1|-|TRBD1
CASSKGQGRGDTQYF
TGCGCCAGCAGCAAGGGACAGGGGCGGGGAGATACGCAGTATTTT
>TRBJ2-1|11|TRBV5-1|few|-
CASSPDREQFF
TGCGCCAGCAGCCCTGACAGGGAGCAGTTCTTC
>TRBJ1-1|11|TRBV2|-|TRBD1
CASSVQGAAFF
TGTGCCAGCAGTGTACAGGGGGCAGCTTTCTTT
>TRBJ2-7|14|TRBV6-5|-|-
CASGATGTSYEQYF
TGTGCCAGCGGGGCAACAGGGACGTCCTACGAGCAGTACTTC
>TRBJ1-6|15|TRBV19|-|TRBD1
CASGRQGLYNSPLHF
TGTGCCAGTGGTCGACAGGGCCTCTATAATTCACCCCTCCACTTT
>TRBJ1-5|13|TRBV30|-|-
CAWSPGNPVRQHF
TGTGCCTGGAGTCCGGGGAACCCTGTCCGTCAGCATTTT
>TRBJ2-7|16|TRBV7-8|few|TRBD2
CASSLGSSGGAYEQYF
TGTGCCAGCAGCTTAGGGTCTAGCGGGGGGGCCTACGAGCAGTACTTC
>TRBJ2-7|16|TRBV6-1|-|-
CASSEGFWARSSEQYF
TGTGCCAGCAGTGAAGGGTTTTGGGCTAGGTCGAGCGAGCAGTACTTC
>TRBJ2-1|16|TRBV7-9|-|TRBD1
CASSSQGQGGYNEQFF
TGTGCCAGCAGCTCCCAAGGACAGGGAGGCTACAATGAGCAGTTCTTC
>TRBJ1-2|12|TRBV25-1|-|-
CASSESVEGYTF
TGTGCCAGCAGTGAATCCGTAGAGGGCTACACCTTC
>TRBJ1-2|17|TRBV18|-|TRBD1
CASSPYGGRTGDYGYTF
TGTGCCAGCTCACCATATGGAGGACGGACAGGGGACTATGGCTACACCTTC
>TRBJ2-7|12|TRBV5-5|-|-
CASSLGGDEQYF
TGTGCCAGCAGCTTGGGAGGAGACGAGCAGTACTTC
>TRBJ1-2|12|TRBV5-5|few|-
CASSIGTGGYTF
TGTGCCAGCAGCATTGGGACCGGAGGCTACACCTTC
>TRBJ2-5|14|TRBV29-1|-|TRBD2
CSVEELAGAGTQYF
TGCAGCGTTGAAGAACTAGCGGGGGCCGGGACCCAGTACTTC
>TRBJ2-3|14|TRBV6-5|-|-
CASSYGGGTDTQYF
TGTGCCAGCAGTTATGGTGGGGGCACAGATACGCAGTATTTT
>TRBJ2-5|18|TRBV5-1|-|TRBD1
CASSPRRDRVEPKRPQYF
TGCGCCAGCAGCCCCCGCCGGGACAGGGTAGAGCCCAAGAGACCCCAGTACTTC
>TRBJ2-7|17|TRBV7-9|few|-
CASSSTGTSMGSYEQYF
TGTGCCAGCAGCTCGACCGGGACAAGCATGGGCTCCTACGAGCAGTACTTC
>TRBJ1-2|13|TRBV9|-|-
CASSVQDFYGYTF
TGTGCCAGCAGCGTACAAGACTTCTATGGCTACACCTTC
>TRBJ1-2|13|TRBV4-1|few|-
CASSQINGYGYTF
TGCGCCAGCAGCCAGATTAACGGCTATGGCTACACCTTC
>TRBJ1-5|12|TRBV7-8|few|-
CASSPGSKPQHF
TGTGCCAGCAGCCCCGGGTCGAAGCCCCAGCATTTT
>TRBJ1-5|15|TRBV29-1|-|TRBD1
CSVATGVSSNQPQHF
TGCAGCGTCGCAACAGGGGTGTCTTCCAATCAGCCCCAGCATTTT
>TRBJ1-3|14|TRBV5-6|-|-
CASSLGIPGNTIYF
TGTGCCAGCAGCTTGGGGATACCCGGAAACACCATATATTTT
>TRBJ1-5|13|TRBV30|-|TRBD1
CAWSGQGNQPQHF
TGTGCCTGGAGTGGACAGGGTAATCAGCCCCAGCATTTT
>TRBJ2-7|15|TRBV5-1|-|-
CASSLVPGTSNEQYF
TGCGCCAGCAGCTTGGTCCCCGGGACCTCCAACGAGCAGTACTTC
>TRBJ2-7|11|TRBV23-1|few|TRBD2
CASREVSEQYF
TGCGCCAGCCGGGAGGTCTCCGAGCAGTACTTC
>TRBJ1-6|15|TRBV10-2|-|TRBD1
CASSDRGGSDSPLHF
TGCGCCAGCAGTGACAGGGGGGGGAGTGATTCACCCCTCCACTTT
>TRBJ1-5|13|TRBV6-1|-|-
CAGGDSEVQPQHF
TGTGCCGGCGGGGATTCCGAAGTTCAGCCCCAGCATTTT
>TRBJ2-7|13|TRBV19|-|-
CASSTRGYYEQYF
TGTGCCAGTAGTACCCGTGGGTACTACGAGCAGTACTTC
>TRBJ2-3|13|TRBV30|-|TRBD1
CAWNTGGTDTQYF
TGTGCCTGGAATACAGGGGGCACAGATACGCAGTATTTT
>TRBJ2-1|15|TRBV4-3|-|TRBD2
CASSQRLAGDNEQFF
TGCGCCAGCAGCCAACGACTAGCGGGGGACAATGAGCAGTTCTTC
>TRBJ2-5|12|TRBV29-1|once|TRBD2
CSVVTGGETQYF
TGCAGCGTTGTCACGGGAGGGGAGACCCAGTACTTC
>TRBJ2-1|9|TRBV28|-|-
CASRGEQFF
TGTGCCAGCCGCGGTGAGCAGTTCTTC
>TRBJ2-7|12|TRBV5-5|few|-
CASSPGYYEQYF
TGTGCCAGCAGCCCAGGGTACTACGAGCAGTACTTC
>TRBJ2-7|12|TRBV7-9|-|-
CASSIQLGEQYF
TGTGCCAGCAGCATACAGCTTGGGGAGCAGTACTTC
>TRBJ1-5|15|TRBV27|few|-
CASSRHRDSNQPQHF
TGTGCCAGCAGTCGTCACAGGGATAGCAATCAGCCCCAGCATTTT
>TRBJ1-2|15|TRBV5-4|-|TRBD1
CASSPRQGMILGYTF
TGTGCCAGCAGCCCGAGACAGGGGATGATTCTTGGATACACCTTC
>TRBJ2-1|14|TRBV30|-|TRBD2
CAWGAGLASKEQFF
TGTGCCTGGGGAGCGGGACTAGCATCAAAGGAGCAGTTCTTC
>TRBJ2-1|15|TRBV5-1|few|-
CASSLEGPEDNEQFF
TGCGCCAGCAGCTTGGAAGGTCCGGAAGACAATGAGCAGTTCTTC